A selection of T cell receptor beta chains follows, all from one sample in a study of STAT5B mutations in CD4+ large granular lymphocyte leukemia. The data were produced by immunoSEQ multiplex PCR, yet TCRdb's version contains in-frame clones alone and is incomplete. Of 4,600 or so clones listed, about 82% are singletons. Specimen: PBMCs. The receptors shown here come from a man between 65 and 80 years old with CD4+ T-cell large granular lymphocyte leukemia. Each CDR3 is given with its conserved first and last residue. Fields, in order: clone size, V gene, J gene, D gene, CDR3 DNA, CDR3 protein. A D gene is named only where the DNA matches it firmly. The size of a clone is reported for some rows only, either as once, few or many, or as a class for expanded clones.

clone size: NA; V gene: TRBV18; J gene: TRBJ1-1; D gene: TRBD1; CDR3 DNA: TGTGCCAGCTCAAAGGACAGGCAGGGGGAAGGGGCTGAAGCTTTCTTT; CDR3 protein: CASSKDRQGEGAEAFF
clone size: NA; V gene: TRBV10-1; J gene: TRBJ2-7; D gene: NA; CDR3 DNA: TGCGCCAGCAGTGAGTCGAGCAGGGCGGGCCCCTACGAGCAGTACTTC; CDR3 protein: CASSESSRAGPYEQYF
clone size: NA; V gene: TRBV5-1; J gene: TRBJ2-7; D gene: NA; CDR3 DNA: TGCGCCAGCAGCTTCCGGGACGCGAGCTCCTACGAGCAGTACTTC; CDR3 protein: CASSFRDASSYEQYF
clone size: NA; V gene: TRBV6-1; J gene: TRBJ2-7; D gene: TRBD2; CDR3 DNA: TGTGCCAGCACCCCCGGGGGGTCCTACGAGCAGTACTTC; CDR3 protein: CASTPGGSYEQYF
clone size: NA; V gene: TRBV6-1; J gene: TRBJ2-7; D gene: TRBD1; CDR3 DNA: TGTGCCAGCAGCGCTGACAGGGATTACGAGCAGTACTTC; CDR3 protein: CASSADRDYEQYF
clone size: NA; V gene: TRBV6-1; J gene: TRBJ2-3; D gene: TRBD2; CDR3 DNA: TGTGCCAGCACGACTAGCCCCAGCACAGATACGCAGTATTTT; CDR3 protein: CASTTSPSTDTQYF
clone size: NA; V gene: TRBV6-1; J gene: TRBJ2-2; D gene: TRBD2; CDR3 DNA: TGTGCCAGCAGTCAAAGCGGGAGAGGGGAGCTGTTTTTT; CDR3 protein: CASSQSGRGELFF
clone size: NA; V gene: TRBV7-9; J gene: TRBJ2-3; D gene: TRBD2; CDR3 DNA: TGTGCCAGCAGCACCGTCGTCGGGGGGGCCACAGATACGCAGTATTTT; CDR3 protein: CASSTVVGGATDTQYF
clone size: NA; V gene: TRBV12-5; J gene: TRBJ2-3; D gene: TRBD1; CDR3 DNA: TGTGCTAGTGGGACAGGGTATAGCACAGATACGCAGTATTTT; CDR3 protein: CASGTGYSTDTQYF
clone size: once; V gene: TRBV11-2; J gene: TRBJ1-1; D gene: NA; CDR3 DNA: TGTGCCAGCAGCTGGGGGACTTACACTGAAGCTTTCTTT; CDR3 protein: CASSWGTYTEAFF
clone size: NA; V gene: TRBV5-1; J gene: TRBJ2-1; D gene: NA; CDR3 DNA: TGCGCCAGCAGCTTGGGTGGGTTCTACAATGAGCAGTTCTTC; CDR3 protein: CASSLGGFYNEQFF
clone size: NA; V gene: TRBV6-1; J gene: TRBJ2-5; D gene: NA; CDR3 DNA: TGTGCCAGCAGTGCCTTCGGAGGGCTAGAGACCCAGTACTTC; CDR3 protein: CASSAFGGLETQYF
clone size: NA; V gene: TRBV20-1; J gene: TRBJ2-1; D gene: TRBD1; CDR3 DNA: TGCAGTGCTAGAGAACAGGGGGCGCAGTTCTTC; CDR3 protein: CSAREQGAQFF
clone size: few; V gene: TRBV11-2; J gene: TRBJ1-2; D gene: TRBD1; CDR3 DNA: TGTGCCAGCAGCCGAACCCAAACAGGGGGCAACTATGGCTACACCTTC; CDR3 protein: CASSRTQTGGNYGYTF
clone size: NA; V gene: TRBV29-1; J gene: TRBJ2-7; D gene: TRBD1; CDR3 DNA: TGCAGCGTGGTGAACAGGGGGGAACCACACGAGCAGTACTTC; CDR3 protein: CSVVNRGEPHEQYF
clone size: NA; V gene: TRBV6-1; J gene: TRBJ2-2; D gene: NA; CDR3 DNA: TGTGCCGCGAGGGGTGCGGAGACGAACACCGGGGAGCTGTTTTTT; CDR3 protein: CAARGAETNTGELFF
clone size: NA; V gene: TRBV5-1; J gene: TRBJ2-3; D gene: NA; CDR3 DNA: TGCGCCAGCAGCTTATCGGGCGGGACAGATACGCAGTATTTT; CDR3 protein: CASSLSGGTDTQYF
clone size: NA; V gene: TRBV18; J gene: TRBJ2-7; D gene: TRBD1; CDR3 DNA: TGTGCCAGCTCAATAGACAGGGGGCCCTCCTACGAGCAGTACTTC; CDR3 protein: CASSIDRGPSYEQYF
clone size: NA; V gene: TRBV27; J gene: TRBJ2-7; D gene: TRBD2; CDR3 DNA: TGTGCCAGCAGCGGACGTTGGACTAGCGGGAGGCCAGAATCCTACGAGCAGTACTTC; CDR3 protein: CASSGRWTSGRPESYEQYF
clone size: medium-sized; V gene: TRBV19; J gene: TRBJ2-1; D gene: TRBD2; CDR3 DNA: TGTGCCAGTAGGGCGAGGACTAGCCCCACATGGGAGCAGTTCTTC; CDR3 protein: CASRARTSPTWEQFF
clone size: NA; V gene: TRBV7-9; J gene: TRBJ1-1; D gene: TRBD1; CDR3 DNA: TGTGCCAGCAGCAACAGGGGGGGGAACACTGAAGCTTTCTTT; CDR3 protein: CASSNRGGNTEAFF
clone size: NA; V gene: TRBV28; J gene: TRBJ1-1; D gene: NA; CDR3 DNA: TGTGCCAGCAGTTTATCCCTAGGCCCCTCCTCGGCTGAAGCTTTCTTT; CDR3 protein: CASSLSLGPSSAEAFF
clone size: NA; V gene: TRBV7-2; J gene: TRBJ2-5; D gene: TRBD2; CDR3 DNA: TGTGCCAGCAGCTTAGCTATAGCGGGAGCAGAGACCCAGTACTTC; CDR3 protein: CASSLAIAGAETQYF
clone size: NA; V gene: TRBV9; J gene: TRBJ2-1; D gene: NA; CDR3 DNA: TGTGCCAGCAGCGTAGAGGCTGGGAATGAGCAGTTCTTC; CDR3 protein: CASSVEAGNEQFF
clone size: NA; V gene: TRBV5-1; J gene: TRBJ1-1; D gene: NA; CDR3 DNA: TGCGCCAGCAGCTTGGACTTAGGGGGGAATTCGGCCACTGAAGCTTTCTTT; CDR3 protein: CASSLDLGGNSATEAFF
clone size: once; V gene: TRBV6-1; J gene: TRBJ1-1; D gene: NA; CDR3 DNA: TGTGCCAGCAGTGAGGTCGGAGTCCCCCCTAGCACTGAAGCTTTCTTT; CDR3 protein: CASSEVGVPPSTEAFF
clone size: few; V gene: TRBV9; J gene: TRBJ1-3; D gene: NA; CDR3 DNA: TGTGCCAGCAGCGTAGCTGCAGGAAACACCATATATTTT; CDR3 protein: CASSVAAGNTIYF